This T cell receptor (beta chain) was identified during a study of blood T cell repertoires in COVID-19. The data were produced by immunoSEQ multiplex PCR, yet TCRdb's version contains in-frame clones alone and is incomplete. The table has about 12,000 clones, approximately 80% seen once; the top ten hold around 45%. CDR3 length: 14 amino acids. From germline, CDR1 is SNHLY and CDR2 FYNNEI. V lost 3 bases and J lost 4; bases outside the gene matches: 5. This rearrangement joins TRBV2 to TRBJ1-2, with 7 bases aligning to TRBD1. The receptor comes from a man at least 80 years old with acute or convalescent COVID-19. Sequencing input: peripheral blood. CDR3 nucleotides: TGTGCCAGCAGTGACCAGGGACAGTTCTATGGCTACACCTTC. It encodes CASSDQGQFYGYTF.